A single sample is the source of the 5 T cell receptor beta chains below, sequenced in a study. TCRdb re-called the 5' RACE reads with MiXCR, one entry per CDR3 protein. The sample has approximately 60,000 distinct CDR3 sequences, about 22% seen once. The sample consisted of memory CD4+ T cells sorted from a lymph node. Sample subset: memory CD4+ T cells, CD4+CD45RO+CD25-. The receptors derive from a female donor with breast cancer.

This clonotype has a single count. V usage is TRBV28 and J usage is TRBJ1-2; no clear D gene. V dropped 5 bases and J dropped 0 bases, with 13 bases sitting between them. CDR1 and CDR2 (germline): MDHEN, SYDVKM. This CDR3 comprises 15 residues. The CDR3 DNA is TGTGCCAGCAGTACCAACAGCGGCGCTAACTATGGCTACACCTTC. Translating gives CASSTNSGANYGYTF.

This clonotype was detected only a few times. The chain recombines TRBV12-5 with TRBJ2-3; TRBD2 matches at 13 bases. The trim removed 6 bases at V and 5 bases at J, leaving 17 bases unmatched. Germline-derived CDR1 and CDR2 are LGHNT and FRNRAP. This CDR3 comprises 19 residues. In DNA, the CDR3 is TGTGCTAGTGGGAAAGGACTAGCGGGGGCCTCTTACAATAGAGATACGCAGTATTTT. Protein sequence: CASGKGLAGASYNRDTQYF.

Turning to this clonotype: This clone may be a read error of a much larger clone one base away. The chain is built from TRBV11-2 and TRBJ1-1, with a tentative D call TRBD1 (5 bases). Germline-derived CDR1 and CDR2 are SGHAT and FQNNGV. The CDR3 runs 14 residues. V was pared by 5 bases and J by 4 bases, with 14 bases between. The DNA for the CDR3 is TGTGCCAGCAGCCTTGGGGGTGTGAGCACTGAAGCTTTCTTT. It codes for CASSLGGVSTEAFF.

There are a few counts of this clonotype. V is TRBV11-1 and J is TRBJ1-2; no definite D call. The V and J ends lost 5 bases and 4 bases respectively, with 11 bases between them. CDR3 length: 13 amino acids. Per the germline V gene, CDR1 is SGHAT and CDR2 is FQDESV (reference sequence). CDR3 bases: TGTGCCAGCAGCGGCTCGGGCCCCTATGGCTACACCTTC. Its translation is CASSGSGPYGYTF.

This clonotype was seen at least ten times. This chain joins TRBV5-1 and TRBJ1-2; a possible D gene is TRBD1 (5 bases). The length of the CDR3 is 12 residues. V dropped 4 bases and J dropped 13 bases, with 17 bases sitting between them. CDR1 SGHRS and CDR2 YFSETQ come from the germline V gene. For the CDR3, the DNA is TGCGCCAGCAGCGCGGGCCCACAGGAGCCCACCTTC. Its translation is CASSAGPQEPTF.